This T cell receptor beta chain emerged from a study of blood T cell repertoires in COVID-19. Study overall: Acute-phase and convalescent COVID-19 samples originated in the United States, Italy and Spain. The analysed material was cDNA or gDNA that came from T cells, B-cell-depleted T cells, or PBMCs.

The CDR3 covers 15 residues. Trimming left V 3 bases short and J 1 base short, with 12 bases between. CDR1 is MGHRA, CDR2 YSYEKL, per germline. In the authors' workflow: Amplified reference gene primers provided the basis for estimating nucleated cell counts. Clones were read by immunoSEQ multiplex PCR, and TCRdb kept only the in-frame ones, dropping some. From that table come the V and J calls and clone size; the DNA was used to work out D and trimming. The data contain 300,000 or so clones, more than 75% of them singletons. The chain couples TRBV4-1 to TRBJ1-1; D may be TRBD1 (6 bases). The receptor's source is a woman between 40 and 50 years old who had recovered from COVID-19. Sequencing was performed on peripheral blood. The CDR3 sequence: CASSHARGSNTEAFF. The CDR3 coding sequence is TGCGCCAGCAGCCATGCCAGGGGCTCGAACACTGAAGCTTTCTTT.